Below, 24 T cell receptor beta chains from the same sample are listed, as sequenced in a study of PD-1 blockade in classical Hodgkin lymphoma (dated by TCRdb to about 2020). Explained via the paper, the time point label denotes: newly diagnosed, previously untreated cHL patient sample. A Miltenyi CD4+ T cell isolation kit was used for magnetic negative selection to purify CD4+ T cells from thawed PBMCs. Libraries were prepared through the immunoSEQ multiplex PCR assay. Entries here come from immuneACCESS through TCRdb and include only in-frame sequences with V and J called. Some clones fail to appear in such tables; in the studies checked, an unresolved V gene covers under half of the shortfall, and the cause of the remainder is unknown. Counted in this sample were about 35,000 clones; around 88% of them appeared once. The ten largest clones add up to 0.22% of the sample. The source material was CD4+ T cells from blood. The receptors were sampled from a human donor with classical Hodgkin lymphoma.

The chain is built from TRBV5-1 and TRBJ2-1; 9 bases agree with TRBD2. Germline V gene data show CDR1 as SGHRS and CDR2 as YFSETQ. V gave up 3 bases and J gave up 14 bases; unmatched junction bases: 9. The CDR3 is 13 residues long. Here the CDR3 DNA reads TGCGCCAGCAGCTCCCAGACTAGCGGCCCTAAGTTCTTC. Protein sequence: CASSSQTSGPKFF. Combining the CDR3 with reference TRBV5-1 and TRBJ2-1 gives the whole variable domain KAGVTQTPRYLIKTRGQQVTLSCSPISGHRSVSWYQQTPGQGLQFLFEYFSETQRNKGNFPGRFSGRQFSNSRSEMNVSTLELGDSALYLCASSSQTSGPKFFGPGTRLTVL.

The gene calls are TRBV6-5 and TRBJ2-1; TRBD2 agrees at 10 bases. This CDR3 comprises 16 residues. Germline CDR1 reads MNHEY; CDR2 reads SVGAGI. Trimming removed 4 bases from V and 0 bases from J; junction bases left unmatched: 3. CDR3 residues: CASSWSSGGSYNEQFF. CDR3 DNA sequence: TGTGCCAGCAGTTGGTCTAGCGGGGGCTCCTACAATGAGCAGTTCTTC.

The V call is TRBV6-5, the J call TRBJ1-1, with a tentative D call TRBD1 (6 bases). Looked up from germline, CDR1 is MNHEY and CDR2 is SVGAGI. This CDR3 is 12 amino acids long. V was pared by 7 bases and J by 1 base, with 7 bases between. CDR3 sequence (DNA): TGTGCCAGCATGACAGGGAACACTGAAGCTTTCTTT. It is translated as CASMTGNTEAFF.

This chain links TRBV15 with TRBJ2-7, with D possibly being TRBD1 (5 bases). Looked up from germline, CDR1 is LNHNV and CDR2 is YYDKDF (reference sequence). This CDR3 is 13 amino acids long. V was shortened by 3 bases and J by 7 bases, with 13 bases between the two germline ends. CDR3 in DNA: TGTGCCACCAGCAGGGAGTACTCAGGGGAGCAGTACTTC. It yields the protein CATSREYSGEQYF.

This chain joins TRBV2 and TRBJ2-2; 12 nucleotides line up with TRBD2. The CDR3 extends over 17 amino acids. Germline CDR1 and CDR2: SNHLY and FYNNEI. V lost 3 bases to trimming and J lost 5 bases; unmatched junction nucleotides: 7. Here the CDR3 DNA reads TGTGCCAGCAGTGACTCGACTAGCGGGAGACAAACCGGGGAGCTGTTTTTT. The encoded protein is CASSDSTSGRQTGELFF.

The gene calls are TRBV4-3 and TRBJ2-3; 9 bases align to TRBD2. The V gene end was trimmed by 3 bases and the J gene end by 4 bases; junction bases not matched to a gene: 5. The CDR3 contains 15 residues. The germline V gene encodes CDR1 LGHNA and CDR2 YSLEER. The CDR3 is CASSHMTSGADTQYF. DNA for the CDR3: TGCGCCAGCAGCCATATGACTAGCGGAGCAGATACGCAGTATTTT.

This clone was seen a few times. The chain employs TRBV7-9 and TRBJ1-5, with 9 nucleotides matching TRBD1. Germline values: CDR1 SEHNR, CDR2 FQNEAQ (reference sequence). Trimming removed 5 bases from V and 7 bases from J; junction bases left unmatched: 6. This CDR3 region has 14 residues. DNA for the CDR3: TGTGCCAGCAGCCCTGGACAGGGGAAGCAGCCCCAGCATTTT. Translating gives CASSPGQGKQPQHF. The full variable domain, with the rest looked up from reference TRBV7-9 and TRBJ1-5, is DTGVSQNPRHKITKRGQNVTFRCDPISEHNRLYWYRQTLGQGPEFLTYFQNEAQLEKSRLLSDRFSAERPKGSFSTLEIQRTEQGDSAMYLCASSPGQGKQPQHFGDGTRLSIL.

The J gene is TRBJ2-7, the V gene TRBV6-5, with D unclear. V lost 7 bases and J 3 bases, leaving 13 bases between the germline ends. This CDR3 has 13 residues. CDR1 is MNHEY and CDR2 is SVGAGI in the germline V gene. In DNA, the CDR3 is TGTGCCAGCAATAAAAGGCTGGACTACGAGCAGTACTTC. This encodes CASNKRLDYEQYF.

CDR3 in DNA: TGTGCCAGCAGTCCCGATTGGGCAGGGGGCTATGGCTACACCTTC. Amino acid sequence: CASSPDWAGGYGYTF. The chain couples TRBV27 to TRBJ1-2, with 7 bases aligning to TRBD1. Germline V gene data show CDR1 as MNHEY and CDR2 as SMNVEV (reference sequence). With V trimmed by 5 bases and J by 4 bases, 10 bases remained unmatched. The CDR3 loop spans 15 amino acids.

The rearrangement links TRBV9 to TRBJ1-4; D is ambiguous. Germline V gives CDR1 SGDLS, CDR2 YYNGEE. This CDR3 has 17 amino acids. Trimming left V 0 bases short and J 0 bases short, with 12 bases between. The CDR3 nucleotides read TGTGCCAGCAGCGTAGGAAGGAGATCTACAACTAATGAAAAACTGTTTTTT. Encoded protein: CASSVGRRSTTNEKLFF.

The J gene is TRBJ1-5, the V gene TRBV5-1; 8 bases align to TRBD1. V lost 4 bases, J lost 7 bases, and 4 bases stayed unmatched. The germline gives CDR1 SGHRS, CDR2 YFSETQ. The CDR3 sequence is 13 residues long. The CDR3 region is CASSPTGDQPQHF. In nucleotides, the CDR3 is TGCGCCAGCAGCCCGACAGGGGACCAGCCCCAGCATTTT.

The chain has TRBV5-1 and TRBJ1-1, with D tentatively TRBD1 (6 bases). Trimming removed 2 bases from V and 5 bases from J, with 13 bases in between. This CDR3 contains 14 residues. In germline, CDR1 is SGHRS, CDR2 YFSETQ. CDR3 sequence (DNA): TGCGCCAGCAGCTTCTCAGGGGATGTGACTGAAGCTTTCTTT. Encoded protein: CASSFSGDVTEAFF.

This clone appeared a single time. The chain recombines TRBV19 with TRBJ1-2; D may be TRBD1 (6 bases). In germline, CDR1 is LNHDA, CDR2 SQIVND (reference sequence). The CDR3 totals 14 residues. Trimming pared 6 bases from V and 8 bases from J, leaving 19 bases between. The CDR3, as DNA: TGTGCCAGTAGGACAATTCTGAGGGGGACCGGCTACACCTTC. It translates to CASRTILRGTGYTF.

This chain joins TRBV5-1 and TRBJ2-6; the D gene is possibly TRBD1 (5 bases). CDR1 and CDR2 (germline): SGHRS, YFSETQ. The CDR3 covers 17 residues. Trimming left V 4 bases short and J 0 bases short, with 14 bases between. Here the CDR3 reads CASSQTITGSGANVLTF. As DNA, the CDR3 is TGCGCCAGCAGCCAAACAATAACAGGCTCTGGGGCCAACGTCCTGACTTTC.

The chain is built from TRBV5-1 and TRBJ1-2; D gene ambiguous. CDR1 is SGHRS and CDR2 is YFSETQ in the germline V gene. V was shortened by 6 bases and J by 2 bases, with 14 bases between the two germline ends. The CDR3 has 14 amino acids. CDR3 in DNA: TGCGCCAGCACCTACACAGCGGGGAACTATGGCTACACCTTC. It translates to CASTYTAGNYGYTF.

J is TRBJ2-7 and V is TRBV5-4; D gene uncertain. CDR3 size: 12 residues. V lost 0 bases, J lost 6 bases, and 7 bases lay in between. Germline values: CDR1 SGHNT, CDR2 YYREEE (reference sequence). This chain's CDR3 is CASSLALGEQYF. The DNA for the CDR3 is TGTGCCAGCAGCTTGGCCTTAGGCGAGCAGTACTTC.

This rearrangement joins TRBV1 to TRBJ2-3; the table's D call, TRBD2, was not checked against the DNA. TRBV1 is noted as a pseudogene. CDR3 length: 18 residues. CDR3 nucleotide sequence: TGCACCAGCAGCCCACATCCCGGGAGCGGGGGGAAAAGAGATACGCAGTATTTT. Amino acid sequence: CTSSPHPGSGGKRDTQYF.

V and J are TRBV6-1 and TRBJ2-7; perhaps TRBD1 as D (5 bases). Between the trimmed V and J ends, which lost 8 bases and 6 bases, there was a span of 14 bases. The CDR3 has 12 residues. CDR1 MNHNS and CDR2 SASEGT come from the germline V gene. The DNA of the CDR3 is TGTGCCAGCCAGGGTTCGTGGGGCGAGCAGTACTTC. Residues: CASQGSWGEQYF.

The genes are TRBV11-2 and TRBJ1-1; tentatively, D is TRBD1 (5 bases). The CDR3 sequence is 18 residues long. V lost 6 bases and J lost 4, with 27 bases in between. Germline V gene lookup returns CDR1 SGHAT and CDR2 FQNNGV. The CDR3 bases are TGTGCCAGCAGACAAAGACTAGGGACGTTCAAGGGGAGCACTGAAGCTTTCTTT. Protein: CASRQRLGTFKGSTEAFF.

The chain couples TRBV29-1 to TRBJ2-1; D possibly corresponds to TRBD1 (6 bases). The CDR3 runs 12 residues. V was cut by 6 bases and J by 7 bases, with 13 bases left in between. Per germline, CDR1 SQVTM and CDR2 ANQGSEA. For the CDR3, the DNA is TGCAGCGTAGCGCAGGGGTGGAATGAGCAGTTCTTC. Residues: CSVAQGWNEQFF.

The rearrangement links TRBV6-1 to TRBJ1-2; D call uncertain. The germline V gene encodes CDR1 MNHNS and CDR2 SASEGT. CDR3 length: 14 amino acids. Trimming removed 1 base from V and 8 bases from J, with 14 bases in between. CDR3 sequence: CASSEGVPPGGYTF. DNA of the CDR3: TGTGCCAGCAGTGAAGGAGTCCCCCCTGGGGGCTACACCTTC.

The chain is built from TRBV11-2 and TRBJ1-6; unclear D gene. From germline, CDR1 is SGHAT and CDR2 FQNNGV. The V gene lost 0 bases and the J gene lost 4 bases, with 7 bases spanning the gap. This CDR3 region has 15 residues. CDR3 sequence: CASSLDPGYNSPLHF. CDR3 in DNA: TGTGCCAGCAGCTTAGATCCGGGGTATAATTCACCCCTCCACTTT.

V usage is TRBV6-1 and J usage is TRBJ2-7, with 7 bases lining up with TRBD2. CDR3 length equals 12 residues. Germline CDR1 is MNHNS and CDR2 is SASEGT. V dropped 4 bases and J dropped 3; count of bases not matched to a gene: 0. The CDR3 DNA sequence: TGTGCCAGCAGTGGGACTAGCTACGAGCAGTACTTC. It is translated as CASSGTSYEQYF.

The chain couples TRBV7-2 to TRBJ1-3; no clear D gene. From germline, CDR1 is SGHTA and CDR2 FQGNSA. V lost 4 bases and J lost 6, with 16 bases in between. The CDR3 extends over 15 amino acids. CDR3: CASSSPYVYVNTIYF. CDR3 nucleotides: TGTGCCAGCAGCTCCCCTTACGTCTATGTAAACACCATATATTTT.